This T cell receptor beta chain is drawn from a study of CXCR3-negative and CXCR3-positive naive CD8 T cells. Study context: Cumulative TRB read yield was 130 million to 150 million, averaging about 1.5 +/- 0.3 million per library. Study-level findings and limits: CXCR3 expression dropped partially after cryopreservation, and most assays relied on fresh PBMCs. Memory CD8+ cells had much lower diversity, and both naive subsets had comparably high diversity.

In preparing the TRB cDNA libraries, 5' RACE with UMI labels was used. Reanalyzing the 5' RACE reads, TCRdb keeps one entry per CDR3 protein, without DNA. This table lists roughly 50,000 distinct CDR3 sequences. About this clonotype itself: Its antigen is not known.

Triplicates of over 250,000 cells were sorted from each CD8+ T cell subset. This CDR3 spans 15 amino acids. Per germline, CDR1 SEHNR and CDR2 FQNEAQ (reference sequence). The sequence derives from a human donor in good health. Some clones in this sample may be carry-over from other donors' samples. The chain is built from TRBV7-9 and TRBJ1-2; TCRdb reports TRBD1, a call that lacks DNA to check it against. The sequenced sample was memory CD8+ T cells from blood. CDR3 region: CASSLALAGRYGYTF.